These T cell receptor beta chains were read from a single sample in a study of cytomegalovirus exposure and HLA in healthy donors. Sequenced by immunoSEQ multiplex PCR; TCRdb stores in-frame clones only, minus some. The sample has a few hundred thousand clones, almost 80% seen once. Source material: PBMCs. The receptors stem from a man aged 18 to 29 in good health and CMV-seronegative. The CDR3 runs from the conserved cysteine through the conserved F or W. The D gene is left open where the match is weak. Only some rows state a clone size, as once, few, many or a class for expanded clones.

length,D,J,V,size,CDR3,DNA
18,.,TRBJ1-6,TRBV13,.,CASSSTGFPSSYNSPLHF,TGTGCCAGCAGCAGTACAGGGTTCCCAAGCTCCTATAATTCACCCCTCCACTTT
16,.,TRBJ1-5,TRBV7-2,.,CASSLLLAEGDQPQHF,TGTGCCAGCAGCTTACTATTGGCAGAGGGTGATCAGCCCCAGCATTTT
11,.,TRBJ2-1,TRBV20-1,.,CSARGRNEQFF,TGCAGTGCTAGAGGGAGGAATGAGCAGTTCTTC
16,TRBD1,TRBJ1-5,TRBV6-1,.,CASSEARGPFNQPQHF,TGTGCCAGCAGTGAAGCCAGGGGGCCTTTCAATCAGCCCCAGCATTTT
17,TRBD2,TRBJ2-1,TRBV7-8,.,CAGSLGSGSFSYNEQFF,TGTGCCGGCAGCTTAGGTAGCGGGAGCTTCTCCTACAATGAGCAGTTCTTC
17,.,TRBJ2-5,TRBV11-3,.,CASSHQWRWQEQETQYF,TGTGCCAGCAGCCATCAATGGAGGTGGCAGGAACAAGAGACCCAGTACTTC
18,TRBD2,TRBJ2-7,TRBV4-3,.,CASSQGTSGGTVTYEQYF,TGCGCCAGCAGCCAAGGGACTAGCGGGGGGACCGTAACCTACGAGCAGTACTTC
15,.,TRBJ2-3,TRBV11-3,.,CASSLGRGLPDTQYF,TGTGCCAGCAGCTTAGGGAGGGGGCTCCCAGATACGCAGTATTTT
12,TRBD1,TRBJ1-1,TRBV7-3,.,CASSRTGDEAFF,TGTGCCAGCAGCAGGACAGGGGATGAAGCTTTCTTT
16,.,TRBJ2-1,TRBV19,.,CASSIGGVSSYNEQFF,TGTGCCAGTAGTATAGGCGGAGTTAGCTCCTACAATGAGCAGTTCTTC
17,.,TRBJ2-4,TRBV7-5,.,CARRPDRQVRAKNIQYF,TGTGCCAGAAGACCAGACAGGCAGGTGCGGGCCAAAAACATTCAGTACTTC
11,TRBD1,TRBJ1-5,TRBV19,.,CASGTGAPQHF,TGTGCCAGTGGGACAGGGGCGCCCCAGCATTTT
16,TRBD2,TRBJ2-7,TRBV6-6,few,CASSLPTSGVSYEQYF,TGTGCCAGCAGCCTCCCCACTAGCGGGGTCTCCTACGAGCAGTACTTC
15,.,TRBJ2-1,TRBV7-9,.,CASSPWAGTYNEQFF,TGTGCCAGCAGCCCCTGGGCGGGGACTTACAATGAGCAGTTCTTC
13,TRBD1,TRBJ2-7,TRBV29-1,.,CSVDRTGGREQYF,TGCAGCGTTGATCGGACAGGGGGGCGCGAGCAGTACTTC
15,TRBD2,TRBJ2-1,TRBV7-9,few,CASSRTSGTTHEQFF,TGTGCCAGCAGCCGAACTAGCGGGACTACACATGAGCAGTTCTTC
17,TRBD2,TRBJ2-3,TRBV7-6,.,CASSPVGLAGDKDTQYF,TGTGCCAGCAGCCCCGTGGGGCTAGCGGGGGACAAAGATACGCAGTATTTT
14,.,TRBJ1-4,TRBV6-1,few,CASSERVSSEKLFF,TGTGCCAGCAGTGAACGGGTCTCTAGTGAAAAACTGTTTTTT
16,TRBD1,TRBJ1-1,TRBV11-2,.,CASSLRQGRLNTEAFF,TGTGCCAGCAGCTTAAGACAGGGGAGATTGAACACTGAAGCTTTCTTT
15,TRBD1,TRBJ1-1,TRBV9,.,CASSITGQGRTEAFF,TGTGCCAGCAGCATTACGGGACAGGGAAGAACTGAAGCTTTCTTT
13,.,TRBJ1-5,TRBV6-6,.,CASRGLERQPQHF,TGTGCCAGCAGGGGGCTTGAAAGGCAGCCCCAGCATTTT
16,TRBD1,TRBJ1-3,TRBV30,.,CASIGWDSPSGNTIYF,TGTGCCTCGATCGGGTGGGACAGCCCTTCTGGAAACACCATATATTTT
16,.,TRBJ2-4,TRBV2,.,CASRDTRGGLKNIQYF,TGTGCCAGCAGAGACACAAGGGGGGGACTCAAAAACATTCAGTACTTC
17,TRBD1,TRBJ1-2,TRBV9,.,CASSADFRTGSGYGYTF,TGTGCCAGCAGCGCGGACTTCCGGACAGGGAGCGGCTATGGCTACACCTTC
14,.,TRBJ2-3,TRBV28,.,CASSLSRPKDTQYF,TGTGCCAGCAGTTTATCCAGGCCTAAAGATACGCAGTATTTT
17,.,TRBJ2-3,TRBV27,.,CASSDLDGGVNTDTQYF,TGTGCCAGCAGTGATTTGGACGGGGGAGTTAACACAGATACGCAGTATTTT
14,.,TRBJ2-1,TRBV10-3,.,CAIRGQLEGNEQFF,TGTGCCATCAGGGGACAGTTGGAGGGCAATGAGCAGTTCTTC
16,TRBD1,TRBJ2-3,TRBV9,.,CASSGGQGRFTDTQYF,TGTGCCAGCAGCGGCGGACAGGGACGTTTCACAGATACGCAGTATTTT
17,TRBD2,TRBJ2-7,TRBV5-1,.,CASSLSSGGRGGYEQYF,TGCGCCAGCAGCTTAAGTTCGGGGGGAAGGGGAGGATACGAGCAGTACTTC
13,.,TRBJ2-7,TRBV9,.,CASSAQLGNEQYF,TGTGCCAGCAGCGCCCAACTAGGAAATGAGCAGTACTTC
14,.,TRBJ2-3,TRBV7-9,.,CASSLRQSTDTQYF,TGTGCCAGCAGCTTGAGGCAGAGCACAGATACGCAGTATTTT
15,TRBD1,TRBJ1-1,TRBV6-5,.,CASSRQGRVNTEAFF,TGTGCCAGCAGTCGACAGGGGAGGGTGAACACTGAAGCTTTCTTT
18,.,TRBJ1-2,TRBV11-2,few,CASSLIKSGSNTDYGYTF,TGTGCCAGCAGCTTAATCAAGTCCGGGAGTAATACTGACTATGGCTACACCTTC
17,.,TRBJ1-1,TRBV15,.,CATSRSSGLLMNTEAFF,TGTGCCACCAGCAGGTCCTCAGGTCTTCTCATGAACACTGAAGCTTTCTTT
13,.,TRBJ2-4,TRBV27,.,CASSPLAKNIQYF,TGTGCCAGCAGTCCCCTAGCCAAAAACATTCAGTACTTC
15,.,TRBJ1-6,TRBV7-9,.,CASSAELVYGSPLHF,TGTGCCAGCAGCGCGGAACTGGTTTACGGTTCACCCCTCCACTTT
15,TRBD2,TRBJ2-5,TRBV6-5,.,CASTPTSGVGETQYF,TGTGCCAGCACCCCGACTAGCGGTGTAGGGGAGACCCAGTACTTC
15,.,TRBJ1-2,TRBV5-1,.,CASSKATKGDYGYTF,TGCGCCAGCAGTAAGGCGACAAAGGGAGACTATGGCTACACCTTC
13,TRBD1,TRBJ2-1,TRBV30,.,CAWERGLGNEQFF,TGTGCCTGGGAGAGGGGGCTAGGGAATGAGCAGTTCTTC
12,.,TRBJ2-3,TRBV4-2,.,CASSQDRDTQYF,TGTGCCAGCAGCCAAGATAGAGATACGCAGTATTTT